The clone carrying this TCR beta chain appeared many times. No antigen is known for it. The sample comes from a study of T cells after yellow fever vaccination. Via MiXCR, TCRdb re-called the 5' RACE reads, giving one row per CDR3 protein. The table shows 200,000 to 250,000 distinct CDR3 sequences, with roughly 7.2% occurring only once. Study results and caveats: Most clones from primary vaccination were detected again post-booster (roughly 96% CD4, 88% CD8).

Germline CDR1 LGHNA, CDR2 YSLEER. Trimming took 4 bases from V and 6 from J, leaving 10 bases between them. The CDR3 contains 13 residues. The V gene is TRBV4-3, the J gene TRBJ2-1; D remains unclear. This clonotype was sampled from a man between 25 and 39 years old who received the YFV17D yellow fever vaccine. The sample here was CD4+ T cells sorted from PBMCs, taken 15 days after the yellow fever booster vaccination. The CDR3 nucleotides are TGCGCCAGCAGCCCGCTAGGGTTCAATGAGCAGTTCTTC. Translated, it gives CASSPLGFNEQFF.